The 19 T cell receptor beta chains below all came from one sample that was sequenced in a study of T cell repertoires in cytomegalovirus infection. TCRdb called the reads again in MiXCR, with one record for every CDR3 protein. The sample records under 350,000 distinct CDR3 sequences, about 20% being singletons. These TCRs' antigens remain unknown. Source: cultured PBMCs, taken from culture after CMV antigen stimulation. The receptors were gathered from a human donor in good health (CMV status not recorded). Some clones in this sample may be carry-over from other donors' samples.

This clonotype has ten or more counts. The chain recombines TRBV7-2 with TRBJ2-5, with 9 bases fitting TRBD2. V shed 3 bases, J shed 1 base, and the junction held 9 bases outside the gene matches. Germline lookup yields CDR1 SGHTA and CDR2 FQGNSA. CDR3 length: 17 amino acids. The CDR3 DNA follows: TGTGCCAGCAGCTTCCGCGTGTGGCGGGAGGGCCAAGAGACCCAGTACTTC. This codes for CASSFRVWREGQETQYF.

This clonotype was observed a few times. The chain carries TRBV19 and TRBJ1-1; D call uncertain. The CDR3 extends over 13 amino acids. Looked up from germline, CDR1 is LNHDA and CDR2 is SQIVND (reference sequence). The V and J ends lost 5 bases and 4 bases respectively, with 11 bases between them. The CDR3 reads CASSEETFTEAFF. The CDR3 DNA reads TGTGCCAGTAGTGAAGAGACGTTCACTGAAGCTTTCTTT.

Note on this clonotype: A read error may produce the germline difference seen at one junction end. This rearrangement joins TRBV27 to TRBJ1-1, with a possible D match to TRBD1 (5 bases). Germline-derived CDR1 and CDR2 are MNHEY and SMNVEV (reference sequence). This CDR3 is 15 amino acids long. The chain's CDR3 is CANSLSPGLGTEAFF. The CDR3, as DNA: TGTGCCAACAGTTTATCCCCAGGGTTGGGCACTGAAGCTTTCTTT.

This clonotype qualifies as medium-sized. The rearrangement links TRBV7-8 to TRBJ2-1, with 7 bases fitting TRBD2. The J segment lost 7 bases and the V segment lost 1 base, leaving 4 bases of the junction unmatched. Germline loops: CDR1 SGHVS, CDR2 FQNEAQ. The CDR3 spans 14 residues. The CDR3 reads CASSLGGLVNEQFF. CDR3 nucleotide sequence: TGTGCCAGCAGCTTAGGAGGACTAGTGAATGAGCAGTTCTTC.

This clonotype was seen at least ten times. The chain couples TRBV6-1 to TRBJ1-2; no firm D call. V was shortened by 7 bases and J by 8 bases, with 17 bases between the two germline ends. Germline V CDR1 and CDR2: MNHNS, SASEGT. The CDR3 spans 13 residues. DNA of the CDR3: TGTGCCAGCACTAGAATCGGGCCCGAGGGCTACACCTTC. It encodes CASTRIGPEGYTF.

CDR3 nucleotides: TGTGCCAGTTCGGACACTCTGAACACTGAAGCTTTCTTT. Protein: CASSDTLNTEAFF. The chain has TRBV19 and TRBJ1-1, with D perhaps matching TRBD1 (5 bases). V was shortened by 8 bases and J by 0 bases, with 10 bases between the two germline ends. CDR1 is LNHDA and CDR2 is SQIVND in the germline V gene (reference sequence). The CDR3 runs 13 residues.

This clonotype was counted once. The rearrangement joins TRBV19 to TRBJ1-1; 7 bases agree with TRBD1. CDR1 is LNHDA and CDR2 is SQIVND in the germline V gene (reference sequence). J gave up 0 bases and V 2 bases, and 15 bases lay outside the gene matches. The CDR3 totals 19 residues. The CDR3 loop is CASSIPRQGRFDMNTEAFF. The CDR3 DNA reads TGTGCCAGTAGTATACCCCGACAGGGAAGGTTTGACATGAACACTGAAGCTTTCTTT.

The chain joins TRBV10-3 to TRBJ2-5; 13 bases fit TRBD2. The germline CDR1 and CDR2 sequences are ENHRY and SYGVKD. V lost 6 bases to trimming and J lost 5 bases; unmatched junction nucleotides: 9. CDR3 length: 16 residues. The CDR3 DNA reads as TGTGCCATCAGCCTCGGACTAGCGGGAGCCCGGGAGACCCAGTACTTC. Its translation is CAISLGLAGARETQYF.

In this sample, this clonotype turned up a few times. This chain connects TRBV5-6 to TRBJ1-1, with TRBD1 as a possible D gene (5 bases). Germline V gives CDR1 SGHDT, CDR2 YYEEEE. V lost 2 bases to trimming and J lost 0 bases, with 20 bases between them. The CDR3 length is 18 residues. This CDR3 reads CASSLVRPQGVMNTEAFF. The CDR3 nucleotides read TGTGCCAGCAGCTTAGTTCGACCCCAAGGGGTAATGAACACTGAAGCTTTCTTT.

The sample holds a few counts of this clonotype. V and J are TRBV4-1 and TRBJ2-2, with TRBD1 identical over 9 bases. V shed 5 bases and J 4 bases; nucleotides not matched to a gene: 11. There are 17 residues in the CDR3. Germline CDR1 MGHRA, CDR2 YSYEKL. The CDR3 DNA is TGCGCCAGCAGCATAAGTGTGGGGGACAGGGCCACCGGGGAGCTGTTTTTT. Protein: CASSISVGDRATGELFF.

This clonotype turned up a few times. The V and J genes are TRBV28 and TRBJ1-2, with D uncertain. Per the germline V gene, CDR1 is MDHEN and CDR2 is SYDVKM. Trimming removed 3 bases at V and 4 bases at J, with 21 bases between. The CDR3 is 17 amino acids. The CDR3, as DNA: TGTGCCAGCAGTTTTGGGGTGGGAGGGATTGCTAGCTATGGCTACACCTTC. Translating gives CASSFGVGGIASYGYTF.

As to this clonotype: Since a much larger clone is just one base distant, this may be a read error. The chain carries TRBV7-8 and TRBJ1-2, with D uncertain. This CDR3 region has 14 residues. Germline V CDR1 and CDR2: SGHVS, FQNEAQ. The CDR3, as DNA: TGTGCCAGCAGCCAAACCCGATTGGACTATGGCCACACCTTC. This gives the protein CASSQTRLDYGHTF.

This clonotype showed up many times. The rearrangement joins TRBV28 to TRBJ2-2; 8 nucleotides agree with TRBD2. Germline V CDR1 and CDR2: MDHEN, SYDVKM. The CDR3 runs 15 residues. V shed 4 bases and J 0 bases; nucleotides not matched to a gene: 1. CDR3 sequence reads: CASSSGLANTGELFF. In DNA, the CDR3 is TGTGCCAGCAGTTCGGGACTAGCGAACACCGGGGAGCTGTTTTTT.

This clonotype was recorded many times. The CDR3 here is CASSLDSGLNEKLFF. The CDR3 DNA reads TGTGCCAGCAGCTTAGATTCGGGCCTTAATGAAAAACTGTTTTTT. The chain is built from TRBV7-9 and TRBJ1-4; D not certain. The length of the CDR3 is 15 residues. Germline V gene data show CDR1 as SEHNR and CDR2 as FQNEAQ (reference sequence). The V end was cut by 1 base, the J end by 4 bases, with 10 bases between.

This clonotype was seen a handful of times. The chain carries TRBV7-2 and TRBJ2-5; 8 bases align to TRBD1. Germline V gives CDR1 SGHTA, CDR2 FQGNSA. The CDR3 runs 16 residues. The J segment lost 5 bases and the V segment lost 0 bases, leaving 8 bases of the junction unmatched. This CDR3 reads CASSLARRGLWETQYF. The CDR3 DNA reads as TGTGCCAGCAGCTTAGCGCGCAGGGGGCTCTGGGAGACCCAGTACTTC.

This clonotype has a handful of counts. The chain has TRBV12-3 or TRBV12-4 and TRBJ1-5, with 7 nucleotides matching TRBD1. The ends lost 6 bases at V and 3 bases at J; junction bases unmatched: 8. There are 15 residues in the CDR3. The CDR3 DNA reads TGTGCCAGCAGGCGGGACAGTTCCCCCAATCAGCCCCAGCATTTT. Its translation is CASRRDSSPNQPQHF.

The chain employs TRBV28 and TRBJ1-1; D possibly corresponds to TRBD1 (5 bases). The V gene lost 5 bases and the J gene lost 0 bases, with 16 bases spanning the gap. The length of the CDR3 is 16 residues. Germline V gives CDR1 MDHEN, CDR2 SYDVKM. CDR3 nucleotides: TGTGCCAGCAGTACTGCTTCGGCAGGGCTGAACACTGAAGCTTTCTTT. As protein: CASSTASAGLNTEAFF.

This clonotype was counted a few times. The CDR3 DNA follows: TGTGCCAGTAGTATAGGCGGTGGGAGGGATCAGCCCCAGCATTTT. Amino acid sequence: CASSIGGGRDQPQHF. The rearrangement uses TRBV19 and TRBJ1-5; D is ambiguous. This CDR3 has 15 amino acids. Germline V gene data show CDR1 as LNHDA and CDR2 as SQIVND (reference sequence). V gave up 1 base and J gave up 5 bases, with 12 bases separating them. Complete variable domain (other parts from reference TRBV19 and TRBJ1-5): DGGITQSPKYLFRKEGQNVTLSCEQNLNHDAMYWYRQDPGQGLRLIYYSQIVNDFQKGDIAEGYSVSREKKESFPLTVTSAQKNPTAFYLCASSIGGGRDQPQHFGDGTRLSIL.

This chain joins TRBV2 and TRBJ2-7; TRBD1 aligns across 7 bases. J gave up 6 bases and V 7 bases, and 9 bases lay outside the gene matches. CDR3 size: 13 residues. CDR1 is SNHLY, CDR2 FYNNEI, per germline. The chain's CDR3 is CASTRDRDREQYV. DNA of the CDR3: TGTGCCAGCACCCGGGACAGAGACCGCGAGCAGTACGTC.